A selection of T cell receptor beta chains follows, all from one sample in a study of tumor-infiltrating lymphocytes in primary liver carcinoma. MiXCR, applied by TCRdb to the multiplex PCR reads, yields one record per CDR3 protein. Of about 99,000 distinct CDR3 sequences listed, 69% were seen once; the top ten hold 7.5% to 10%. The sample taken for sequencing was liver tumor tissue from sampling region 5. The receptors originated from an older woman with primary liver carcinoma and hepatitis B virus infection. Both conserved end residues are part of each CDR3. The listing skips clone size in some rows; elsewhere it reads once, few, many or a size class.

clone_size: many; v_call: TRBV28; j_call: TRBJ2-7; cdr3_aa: CASSPAGLAGVVQYF
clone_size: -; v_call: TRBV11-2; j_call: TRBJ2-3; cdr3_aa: CASSSFLAGGSADTQYF
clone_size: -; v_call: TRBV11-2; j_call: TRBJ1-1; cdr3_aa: CVSSPTWGVGKGTKAFF
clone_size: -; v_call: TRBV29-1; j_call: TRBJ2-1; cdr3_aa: CSVEPAGSGNEHFF
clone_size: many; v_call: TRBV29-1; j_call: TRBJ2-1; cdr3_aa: CSVGRDRGNNEQFF
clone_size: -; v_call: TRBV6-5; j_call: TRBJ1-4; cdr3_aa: CTSRTKTGTGKLFF
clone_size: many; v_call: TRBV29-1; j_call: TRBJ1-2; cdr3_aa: CGGLGDSSGYTF
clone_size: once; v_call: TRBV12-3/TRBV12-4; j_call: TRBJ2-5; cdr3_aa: CVSSLRGTQYF
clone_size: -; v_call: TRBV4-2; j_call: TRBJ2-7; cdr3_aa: CASSQDVIVGDSTKQYF
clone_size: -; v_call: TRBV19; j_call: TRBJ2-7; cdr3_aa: CASSMGGEVYEQYF
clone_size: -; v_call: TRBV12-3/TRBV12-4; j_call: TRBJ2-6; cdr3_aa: CANSFRSGGVAGANVLTF
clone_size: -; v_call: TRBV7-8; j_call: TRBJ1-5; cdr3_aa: CASSLSPSGSGQTQHF
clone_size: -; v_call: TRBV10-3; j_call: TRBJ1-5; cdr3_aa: CAIRDWGRGQPQHF
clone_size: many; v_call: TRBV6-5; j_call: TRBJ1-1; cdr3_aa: CASKKGHTGEAFF
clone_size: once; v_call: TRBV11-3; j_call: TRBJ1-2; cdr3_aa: CASSLDHDTGYRYTF
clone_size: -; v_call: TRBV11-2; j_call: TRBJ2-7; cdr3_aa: CGSTTPGRETRGEQYF
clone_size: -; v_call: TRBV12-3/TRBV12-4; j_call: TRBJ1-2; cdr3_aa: CASSLALGYGYTF
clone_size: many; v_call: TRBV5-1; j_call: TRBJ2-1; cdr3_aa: CASSLELPSYNEQFF
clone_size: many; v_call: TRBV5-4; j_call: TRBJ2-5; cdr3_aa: CASMRAATSAGGETQYF
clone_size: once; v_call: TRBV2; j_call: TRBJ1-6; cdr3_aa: CASVRGNSPLHF
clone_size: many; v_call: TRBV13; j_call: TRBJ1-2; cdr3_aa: CASSLVGSGYGYTF
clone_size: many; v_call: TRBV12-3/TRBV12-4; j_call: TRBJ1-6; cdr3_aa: CASSLAARAANSPLHF
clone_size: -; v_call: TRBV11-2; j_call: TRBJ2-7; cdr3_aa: CTSSQTRSEQYF
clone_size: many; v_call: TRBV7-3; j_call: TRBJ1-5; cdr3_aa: CASSLTGQPGQPQHF
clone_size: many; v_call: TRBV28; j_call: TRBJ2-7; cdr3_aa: CASTSTGGLYEQYF
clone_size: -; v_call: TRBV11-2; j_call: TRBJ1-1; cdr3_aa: CAGSLAGRRTEAVF
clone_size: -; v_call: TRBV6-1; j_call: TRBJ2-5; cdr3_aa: CASSPKRLVGDEIQYF
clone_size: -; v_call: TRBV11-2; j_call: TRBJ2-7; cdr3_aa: CASSSHLGQFYEQYF
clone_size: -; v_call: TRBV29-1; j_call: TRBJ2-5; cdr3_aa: CSVGSGAETQYF
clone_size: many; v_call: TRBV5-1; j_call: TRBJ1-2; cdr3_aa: CASSPNPGGTNLNYGYTF
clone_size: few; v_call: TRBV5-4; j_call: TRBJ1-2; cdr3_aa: CASSAGQGPGYTF
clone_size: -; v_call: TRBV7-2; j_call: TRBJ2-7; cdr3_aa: CASSLAGNYEQYF
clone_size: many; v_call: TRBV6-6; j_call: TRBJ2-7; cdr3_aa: CASSSGTGILRQYF